The TCR beta chain described here comes from a study of T cells in Graves' hyperthyroidism and ophthalmopathy (dated by TCRdb to the late 2010s). Background on the whole study: Peripheral blood was collected at initial diagnosis, before any treatment. TCR V-J signatures able to tell the groups apart were searched for in a discovery cohort of 90 to 100 patients, of whom over 40 had Graves' ophthalmopathy and more than 55 had stable Graves' hyperthyroidism. Whether ophthalmopathy could be predicted prospectively was tested in an independent validation cohort made up of under 20 hyperthyroidism patients plus 17 patients who later progressed to ophthalmopathy. The approximately 100 discovery patients were divided at random into training and test sets in a 7:3 ratio. In several Graves' hyperthyroidism patients, the study also compared T-cell repertoires from thyroid tissue with T-cell repertoires from blood. Once sampling was done, hyperthyroidism patients were given methimazole at a starting dose of 30 mg daily, whereas ophthalmopathy patients were given high-dose intravenous methylprednisolone. TCR Vbeta CDR3 sequencing of some 140 peripheral blood samples (over 40 ophthalmopathy, under 80 hyperthyroidism and around 17 progressor patients) is reported in the paper.

Many counts were recorded for this clonotype. The antigen it recognizes is unknown. Per-nucleotide qualities are absent, and no much larger clonotype sits a single base away. Overall study outcomes, separate from this receptor: No statistical method was used to set the sample size in advance, and investigators knew the group allocation. Blood samples also contained most of the expanded thyroid clonotypes (frequency above 0.001), which suggests that blood repertoires may reflect thyroid immune responses. In validation, the model predicted progression to ophthalmopathy with approximately 70% sensitivity and around 72% specificity, a median of about six months before onset. In cross-validation, a model built on a 13 V-J signature told ophthalmopathy apart from stable hyperthyroidism with 85% to 90% sensitivity and around 83% specificity, and in testing the same model reached 80%/75%.

V is clipped by 3 bases and J by 2 bases, and the sequence between their germline boundaries is 11 bases long. Inclusive of the bounding cysteine and phenylalanine, the CDR3 is 14 residues long. The read is trimmed to its CDR3 DNA, 42 bases read in frame from base 1. For CDR1 and CDR2, the germline V gene lists MGHRA and YSYEKL. A patient counted as having stable Graves' hyperthyroidism if no progression to ophthalmopathy occurred over 18 months of follow-up. Hyperthyroidism patients were newly diagnosed, had a disease duration of under 2 months, and were aged 18 to 65 years. Any patient with an uncontrolled infection, another autoimmune disease, pregnancy or lactation was excluded. Clinical symptoms, serum thyroxine and TRAb, thyroid ultrasound, and orbital computed tomography formed the basis for the diagnoses. Ficoll-Paque density gradient centrifugation was used to isolate PBMCs from about 9 ml of fresh peripheral blood. Trizol reagent was used to extract total RNA, and RNA quality was then checked on an Agilent 2100 Bioanalyzer.

The TCR beta CDR3 regions were amplified from RNA transcripts. For the first round of RT-PCR on the TCR CDR3, the HTBI primer set was used together with the Qiagen OneStep RT-PCR kit. A second multiplex PCR round built the libraries, followed by size selection and purification. The libraries were sequenced on an Illumina HiSeq2000 using paired-end 100 bp reads. In the authors' own workflow: Raw data were processed with SOAPnuke, discarding reads with adapters, uncalled bases, mean Phred below 15, or no exact constant-primer or identifier match. High-quality paired reads were merged with COPE v1.2.5, and unique nucleotide sequences were defined as clonotypes. Clonotypes were aligned to IMGT TRBV, TRBD and TRBJ reference segments using MiTCR v1.1. The analysis was restricted to V-J combinations with a frequency above 0.0001, which together covered around 99% of the repertoires. A TCS score was defined as the ratio of F50 (clonal expansion) to E x V (chaos), with BLOSUM62-based TCRdist applied between CDR3 peptides within each V-J. Welch's t-statistics and random forest reduced several hundred V-J features to under 15, which were used in a naive Bayes classifier (R e1071). The Morisita-Horn index was used to measure how similar the thyroid and blood repertoires were. The public sequencing data were trimmed at Q25 with fastp and processed into clonotypes with MiXCR by TCRdb, which kept only in-frame beta chains. Rows are unified per CDR3 protein, each entry keeping the most common DNA and genes. The V and J calls and clone size come from TCRdb's table, not from the authors' own analysis. Present in this sample are 750,000 to 900,000 distinct CDR3 sequences, over 35% of which were seen just once. Of the sample, approximately 8.7% falls within the top ten clones.

The sequencing input was blood. The chain is made from TRBV4-1 and TRBJ2-7, with the D call perhaps TRBD1 or TRBD2, as 5 bases match in each case. The origin of this receptor is a man between 18 and 35 years old with Graves' hyperthyroidism. The nucleotide sequence reads as follows: TGCGCCAGCAGCCACCCGGGGCGGACCTACGAGCAGTACTTC. This encodes CASSHPGRTYEQYF.